These 26 T cell receptor beta chains were all obtained from the same sample, sequenced in a study of control samples from healthy donors and cancer patients. The method was immunoSEQ multiplex PCR; TCRdb's version includes in-frame clones alone and lacks a portion of them. The data contain over 150,000 clones, roughly 94% of them singletons. The sample taken for sequencing was PBMCs. The receptor source for this set is a man between 60 and 75 years old with colorectal cancer.

The gene calls are TRBV12-3 or TRBV12-4 and TRBJ1-1; D not resolved. This CDR3 region has 9 residues. The ends were cut back, 8 bases at V and 4 bases at J, with 2 bases in the middle. The chain's CDR3 is CASGTEAFF. CDR3 DNA: TGTGCCAGCGGCACTGAAGCTTTCTTT.

The chain couples TRBV4-1 to TRBJ2-1; maybe TRBD2 (5 bases). V shed 3 bases and J shed 1 base, with 10 bases lying between them. The CDR3 has 15 residues. Germline V lookup: CDR1 MGHRA, CDR2 YSYEKL. CDR3 residues: CASSQFGLSYNEQFF. The DNA of the CDR3 is TGCGCCAGCAGCCAGTTCGGACTTTCCTACAATGAGCAGTTCTTC.

J is TRBJ1-1 and V is TRBV25-1; tentatively, D is TRBD1 (6 bases). The V end lost 2 bases, the J end lost 5 bases, and 12 bases lay between the germline ends. CDR3 size: 14 residues. Germline assignment: CDR1 MGHDK and CDR2 SYGVNS. CDR3 nucleotide sequence: TGTGCCAGCAGTGAAGTTACAGGGAGGACTGAAGCTTTCTTT. Protein: CASSEVTGRTEAFF.

Regarding this clone: At the DNA level, this CDR3 is encoded by other sequences in the same sample as well. V usage is TRBV12-3 or TRBV12-4 and J usage is TRBJ2-5, with unresolved D. CDR3 size: 11 residues. V was trimmed by 6 bases and J by 2 bases, leaving 4 bases between them. The CDR3 loop is CASSGQETQYF. The DNA for the CDR3 is TGTGCCAGCAGCGGTCAAGAGACCCAGTACTTC.

The rearrangement joins TRBV14 to TRBJ2-1; 12 nucleotides match TRBD2. This CDR3 has 16 residues. Germline trimming cut 8 bases from V and 1 base from J; bases unmatched to any gene: 6. Germline loops: CDR1 SGHDN, CDR2 FVKESK. CDR3 sequence: CASGLAGTGSYNEQFF. DNA for the CDR3: TGTGCCAGCGGACTAGCGGGGACGGGGTCCTACAATGAGCAGTTCTTC. Using reference TRBV14 and TRBJ2-1 for the parts outside the CDR3, the full variable domain is EAGVTQFPSHSVIEKGQTVTLRCDPISGHDNLYWYRRVMGKEIKFLLHFVKESKQDESGMPNNRFLAERTGGTYSTLKVQPAELEDSGVYFCASGLAGTGSYNEQFFGPGTRLTVL.

The chain combines TRBV20-1 with TRBJ1-1; 9 bases are shared with TRBD1. The CDR3 covers 10 residues. Germline lookup yields CDR1 DFQATT and CDR2 SNEGSKA (reference sequence). The V gene end was trimmed by 4 bases and the J gene end by 12 bases; junction bases not matched to a gene: 3. In DNA, the CDR3 is TGCAGTGCTAAGGGACAGGGAACTTTCTTT. It yields the protein CSAKGQGTFF.

The chain recombines TRBV19 with TRBJ1-1, with 8 bases that match TRBD1. Trimming took 7 bases from V and 4 from J; bases not matched to a gene: 5. Germline CDR1 reads LNHDA; CDR2 reads SQIVND (reference sequence). The CDR3 length is 13 residues. CDR3 region: CASNDRGTTEAFF. CDR3 nucleotides: TGTGCCAGTAACGACAGGGGAACCACTGAAGCTTTCTTT.

J is TRBJ1-5 and V is TRBV5-6; D ambiguous. V lost 0 bases, J lost 15 bases, and 16 bases lay in between. Germline CDR1 reads SGHDT; CDR2 reads YYEEEE. This CDR3 is 13 amino acids long. CDR3 sequence: CASSLAGDPSRHF. In nucleotides, the CDR3 is TGTGCCAGCAGCTTGGCCGGGGATCCGTCAAGGCATTTT.

In its sample, this clone was seen once. This chain connects TRBV15 to TRBJ1-5; D uncertain. Germline V gives CDR1 LNHNV, CDR2 YYDKDF (reference sequence). Between the trimmed V and J ends, which lost 0 bases and 6 bases, there was a span of 9 bases. The CDR3 sequence is 14 residues long. The chain's CDR3 is CATSRDRVPQPQHF. For the CDR3, the DNA is TGTGCCACCAGCAGAGATCGTGTTCCTCAGCCCCAGCATTTT.

The chain has TRBV19 and TRBJ2-2; 10 positions agree with TRBD2. This CDR3 spans 17 amino acids. Germline V gene lookup returns CDR1 LNHDA and CDR2 SQIVND (reference sequence). Germline trimming cut 2 bases from V and 4 bases from J; bases unmatched to any gene: 7. Here the CDR3 DNA reads TGTGCCAGTAGTATACTAGCGGGGGTCTCGGGCACCGGGGAGCTGTTTTTT. Its protein is CASSILAGVSGTGELFF.

The chain recombines TRBV4-1 with TRBJ1-2; the match to TRBD1 covers 8 bases. The CDR3 length is 17 residues. V lost 2 bases to trimming and J lost 1 base; unmatched junction nucleotides: 9. Germline V gene lookup returns CDR1 MGHRA and CDR2 YSYEKL. DNA of the CDR3: TGCGCCAGCAGCCAAAGTAGACAGGGGATATATAACTATGGCTACACCTTC. It yields the protein CASSQSRQGIYNYGYTF.

The V gene is TRBV10-3, the J gene TRBJ2-3, with unresolved D. The germline V gene encodes CDR1 ENHRY and CDR2 SYGVKD. This CDR3 region has 15 residues. V shed 4 bases and J shed 0 bases, with 11 bases lying between them. DNA for the CDR3: TGTGCCATCAGTGCCACCCCCGACAGCACAGATACGCAGTATTTT. Protein product: CAISATPDSTDTQYF.

The V and J genes are TRBV13 and TRBJ2-3; a possible D gene is TRBD2 (5 bases). CDR1 is PRHDT, CDR2 FYEKMQ, per germline (reference sequence). V was trimmed by 7 bases and J by 1 base, leaving 12 bases between them. The CDR3 covers 14 residues. Written as DNA, the CDR3 is TGTGCCAGCACCCTACGGGGTGGCACAGATACGCAGTATTTT. As protein: CASTLRGGTDTQYF.

The chain recombines TRBV11-2 with TRBJ2-5; D is unresolved. Trimming left V 6 bases short and J 1 base short, with 9 bases between. The CDR3 has 13 amino acids. Germline CDR1 SGHAT, CDR2 FQNNGV. The CDR3: CASRLNGQETQYF. The CDR3, as DNA: TGTGCCAGCAGACTAAACGGCCAAGAGACCCAGTACTTC.

V usage is TRBV9 and J usage is TRBJ1-2; D gene unclear. There are 12 residues in the CDR3. V lost 0 bases to trimming and J lost 3 bases, with 3 bases between them. From germline, CDR1 is SGDLS and CDR2 YYNGEE. Here the CDR3 DNA reads TGTGCCAGCAGCGTAGGTGACTATGGCTACACCTTC. Translating gives CASSVGDYGYTF.

Only one count was recorded for this clone. The chain carries TRBV19 and TRBJ1-2; D is ambiguous. CDR3 length: 13 amino acids. The germline gives CDR1 LNHDA, CDR2 SQIVND (reference sequence). V gave up 3 bases and J gave up 0 bases, with 5 bases separating them. The CDR3 sequence is CASSIGANYGYTF. The CDR3, as DNA: TGTGCCAGTAGTATCGGGGCTAACTATGGCTACACCTTC. The whole variable domain, remainder taken from reference TRBV19 and TRBJ1-2, is DGGITQSPKYLFRKEGQNVTLSCEQNLNHDAMYWYRQDPGQGLRLIYYSQIVNDFQKGDIAEGYSVSREKKESFPLTVTSAQKNPTAFYLCASSIGANYGYTFGSGTRLTVV.

This clone appeared a single time. The V and J genes are TRBV13 and TRBJ2-7; TRBD1 aligns across 7 bases. In germline, CDR1 is PRHDT, CDR2 FYEKMQ (reference sequence). The CDR3 extends over 14 amino acids. V dropped 5 bases and J dropped 3; count of bases not matched to a gene: 7. CDR3 bases: TGTGCCAGCAGCCGCGGACAGGTAAACTACGAGCAGTACTTC. Amino acids: CASSRGQVNYEQYF.

The V gene is TRBV29-1, the J gene TRBJ1-3; maybe TRBD1 (5 bases). V lost 7 bases and J 3 bases, leaving 10 bases between the germline ends. The germline CDR1 and CDR2 sequences are SQVTM and ANQGSEA. The CDR3 loop spans 12 amino acids. In DNA, the CDR3 is TGCAGCGCCGGTCAGGGTGGAAACACCATATATTTT. This sequence encodes CSAGQGGNTIYF. The entire variable domain, with the rest obtained from reference TRBV29-1 and TRBJ1-3, is as follows: SAVISQKPSRDICQRGTSLTIQCQVDSQVTMMFWYRQQPGQSLTLIATANQGSEATYESGFVIDKFPISRPNLTFSTLTVSNMSPEDSSIYLCSAGQGGNTIYFGEGSWLTVV.

The rearrangement links TRBV9 to TRBJ2-7; 7 bases match TRBD2. The CDR3 is 17 amino acids. The J segment lost 1 base and the V segment lost 4 bases, leaving 14 bases of the junction unmatched. CDR1 and CDR2 from the germline V gene are SGDLS and YYNGEE. This CDR3 is CASSPPSGGPKSYEQYF. The CDR3 DNA is TGTGCCAGCAGCCCTCCCTCGGGGGGACCCAAATCCTACGAGCAGTACTTC.

The chain uses TRBV4-3 and TRBJ2-5; D not certain. Germline values: CDR1 LGHNA, CDR2 YSLEER. The V gene lost 1 base and the J gene lost 5 bases, with 11 bases spanning the gap. The CDR3 has 14 residues. The CDR3 coding sequence is TGCGCCAGCAGCCAAGGGGGTGGAAGGGAGACCCAGTACTTC. Its protein product is CASSQGGGRETQYF.

The genes are TRBV18 and TRBJ2-1; 8 bases match TRBD2. J gave up 7 bases and V 5 bases, and 7 bases lay outside the gene matches. Germline V gene sequence: CDR1 KGHSH, CDR2 LQKENI. CDR3 length: 14 residues. The CDR3 DNA reads as TGTGCCAGCTCAACGCGGGGGGCGGTGAATGAGCAGTTCTTC. Amino acids: CASSTRGAVNEQFF.

This chain uses TRBV5-8 with TRBJ2-7, with D unresolved. Trimming pared 4 bases from V and 2 bases from J, leaving 19 bases between. The CDR3 is made up of 16 amino acids. The germline CDR1 and CDR2 sequences are SGHTS and YDEGEE. The CDR3 protein is CASSLTGSQIPYEQYF. The CDR3 DNA is TGTGCCAGCAGCCTAACCGGGTCCCAAATCCCCTACGAGCAGTACTTC.

The chain combines TRBV6-5 with TRBJ2-3; tentative D call: TRBD1 (6 bases). The CDR3 has 14 amino acids. V lost 5 bases, J lost 4 bases, and 13 bases lay in between. Germline V CDR1 and CDR2: MNHEY, SVGAGI. CDR3: CASSQQGSADTQYF. The CDR3 DNA reads as TGTGCCAGCAGTCAGCAGGGGAGCGCAGATACGCAGTATTTT.

The chain is built from TRBV4-3 and TRBJ2-7, with 11 bases lining up with TRBD2. With 0 bases clipped from V and 3 bases from J, the junction kept 16 bases outside the gene matches. The CDR3 extends over 20 amino acids. CDR1 is LGHNA and CDR2 is YSLEER in the germline V gene. DNA for the CDR3: TGCGCCAGCAGCCAAGATCCCCCGACTAGCGGGGTTTCGATTTTCTACGAGCAGTACTTC. Amino acid sequence: CASSQDPPTSGVSIFYEQYF.

The gene calls are TRBV3-1 (or the pseudogene TRBV3-2) and TRBJ2-2; D is ambiguous. Trimming pared 2 bases from V and 5 bases from J, leaving 9 bases between. Germline CDR1 LGHDT, CDR2 YNNKEL (reference sequence). The CDR3 sequence is 14 residues long. The DNA of the CDR3 is TGTGCCAGCAGCCAATCAGCCCAGACCGGGGAGCTGTTTTTT. The encoded protein is CASSQSAQTGELFF.

The CDR3 loop reads CASSFAGTDYGYTF. DNA for the CDR3: TGTGCCAGCAGTTTCGCCGGGACAGACTATGGCTACACCTTC. The rearrangement joins TRBV6-5 to TRBJ1-2; 7 nucleotides line up with TRBD1. The germline CDR1 and CDR2 sequences are MNHEY and SVGAGI. V shed 4 bases, J shed 3 bases, and the junction held 5 bases outside the gene matches. This CDR3 has 14 amino acids.